The sequence of this T cell receptor beta chain was determined in a study of regulatory T cells in long-lasting Graves disease. Time point given: newly diagnosed GD, antithyroid drugs for less than 3 months. The TCR library was made from RNA extracted from PBMCs. Researchers made TCR beta libraries by using iRepertoire HTBI primers and running Arm-PCR on CDR3 regions. TCRdb used MiXCR to reprocess the multiplex PCR reads, holding one entry per CDR3 protein. Among 410,000 or so distinct CDR3 sequences listed, about 15% were seen once. This sample was shared with a second study, whose subject was T cells in Graves' hyperthyroidism and ophthalmopathy. That paper notes: Most thyroid clonotypes that were expanded above 0.001 also turned up in blood.

The receptor comes from a woman in her thirties with Graves disease. The source material was peripheral blood mononuclear cells (PBMCs), sampled at new diagnosis, from a patient treated with antithyroid drugs.

CDR3 sequence reads: CASSSPHTGSGWLNTEAFF. In DNA, the CDR3 is TGTGCCAGCAGCTCACCTCATACAGGTTCTGGATGGTTGAACACTGAAGCTTTCTTT. The chain joins TRBV6-1 to TRBJ1-1, with a weak D call TRBD1 (5 bases). The V gene lost 6 bases and the J gene lost 0 bases, with 26 bases spanning the gap. Germline V gives CDR1 MNHNS, CDR2 SASEGT. The CDR3 loop spans 19 amino acids.